Presented here are 15 T cell receptor beta chains from one specimen sequenced in a study of blood T cell repertoires in COVID-19. Measured with immunoSEQ multiplex PCR; TCRdb has only the in-frame clones, and not every one. This sample has hundreds of thousands of clones, with 87% found just once. The sequencing input was PBMCs or T cells enriched from blood (not recorded which). The receptors were gathered from a woman aged 25 to 39 who had recovered from COVID-19.

The V and J genes are TRBV5-1 and TRBJ2-5, with D unresolved. This CDR3 region has 14 residues. Trimming shortened V by 4 bases and J by 3 bases, and 13 bases separated the two germline ends. Germline CDR1 SGHRS, CDR2 YFSETQ. The CDR3 nucleotides read TGCGCCAGCAGCCCAACCACTCTAGAAGAGACCCAGTACTTC. Its translation: CASSPTTLEETQYF.

The chain joins TRBV5-6 to TRBJ1-2; 7 bases map to TRBD1. After removal of 0 bases from V and 3 bases from J, the junction contained 5 bases not matched to a gene. Germline lookup yields CDR1 SGHDT and CDR2 YYEEEE. This CDR3 is 15 amino acids long. CDR3 sequence: CASSLGGQLYYGYTF. The CDR3 nucleotides read TGTGCCAGCAGCTTGGGGGGACAGCTTTACTATGGCTACACCTTC.

The rearrangement links TRBV12-5 to TRBJ1-1, with TRBD1 identical over 8 bases. Germline V gives CDR1 LGHNT, CDR2 FRNRAP. This CDR3 spans 15 amino acids. Trimming took 6 bases from V and 1 from J; bases not matched to a gene: 7. CDR3 bases: TGTGCTAGTGGCCCCCCGACAGGGGAGAACACTGAAGCTTTCTTT. Its protein product is CASGPPTGENTEAFF.

In the case of this clone: The same CDR3 can be traced to other DNA sequences in this sample. The chain recombines TRBV30 with TRBJ1-2; TRBD1 might be the D (6 bases). CDR1 and CDR2 from the germline V gene are GTSNPN and SVGIG (reference sequence). The V end was cut by 2 bases, the J end by 4 bases, with 11 bases between. This CDR3 is 13 amino acids long. The CDR3 loop reads CAWSRDRPYGYTF. CDR3 nucleotide sequence: TGTGCCTGGAGTCGCGACAGGCCCTATGGCTACACCTTC.

A few counts support this clone. Other DNA sequences in this sample translate to the same CDR3. This chain links TRBV27 with TRBJ2-7; TRBD2 matches 12 bases. V shed 4 bases, J shed 3 bases, and the junction held 1 base outside the gene matches. The CDR3 covers 14 residues. Germline CDR1 MNHEY, CDR2 SMNVEV (reference sequence). CDR3 DNA sequence: TGTGCCAGCAGTTCACTAGCGGGGGGCTACGAGCAGTACTTC. Translated: CASSSLAGGYEQYF.

In its sample, this clone was seen once. This chain links TRBV10-1 with TRBJ2-1; 9 bases fit TRBD2. The J segment lost 7 bases and the V segment lost 0 bases, leaving 4 bases of the junction unmatched. Germline V lookup: CDR1 WNHNN, CDR2 SYGVQD (reference sequence). The CDR3 consists of 15 residues. The CDR3: CASSESRGGQNEQFF. As DNA, the CDR3 is TGCGCCAGCAGTGAGTCGCGGGGGGGCCAGAATGAGCAGTTCTTC.

The gene calls are TRBV18 and TRBJ1-2, with D tentatively TRBD1 (6 bases). This CDR3 has 13 amino acids. CDR1 KGHSH and CDR2 LQKENI come from the germline V gene. Trimming pared 2 bases from V and 13 bases from J, leaving 17 bases between. The CDR3 reads CASSPFLDSPSTF. The CDR3 region has the DNA TGTGCCAGCTCACCATTTTTGGACAGTCCCTCCACCTTC. Filled out from reference TRBV18 and TRBJ1-2, the complete variable domain reads NAGVMQNPRHLVRRRGQEARLRCSPMKGHSHVYWYRQLPEEGLKFMVYLQKENIIDESGMPKERFSAEFPKEGPSILRIQQVVRGDSAAYFCASSPFLDSPSTFGSGTRLTVV.

This rearrangement joins TRBV4-1 to TRBJ2-1; possible D gene TRBD2, 6 bases. Trimming removed 1 base from V and 7 bases from J, with 20 bases in between. Germline assignment: CDR1 MGHRA and CDR2 YSYEKL. The CDR3 is 17 amino acids. The CDR3 nucleotides are TGCGCCAGCAGCCAAGTCCGTACGGGGGACCTGTGGAATGAGCAGTTCTTC. It encodes CASSQVRTGDLWNEQFF.

The chain is built from TRBV28 and TRBJ1-5; 8 bases fit TRBD1. The CDR3 runs to 15 residues. J was trimmed by 3 bases and V by 2 bases; bases with no gene match: 3. Germline lookup yields CDR1 MDHEN and CDR2 SYDVKM. This CDR3 is CASSLGQGINQPQHF. The CDR3 DNA follows: TGTGCCAGCAGTTTAGGACAGGGAATCAATCAGCCCCAGCATTTT.

The gene calls are TRBV4-1 and TRBJ1-4; D remains unclear. The CDR3 runs 13 residues. V lost 4 bases, J lost 8 bases, and 11 bases lay in between. Germline CDR1 is MGHRA and CDR2 is YSYEKL. The CDR3 nucleotides are TGCGCCAGCAGCCCACCGAGGAGGGAAAAACTGTTTTTT. Translation: CASSPPRREKLFF.

The chain couples TRBV2 to TRBJ2-1; D gene uncertain. Trimming stripped 3 bases from V and 9 bases from J, with 6 bases between. CDR3 length: 11 residues. Germline CDR1 SNHLY, CDR2 FYNNEI. The CDR3 DNA reads TGTGCCAGCAGTGATCTTGTTGAGCAGTTCTTC. It encodes CASSDLVEQFF. Full variable domain (missing parts from reference TRBV2 and TRBJ2-1): EPEVTQTPSHQVTQMGQEVILRCVPISNHLYFYWYRQILGQKVEFLVSFYNNEISEKSEIFDDQFSVERPDGSNFTLKIRSTKLEDSAMYFCASSDLVEQFFGPGTRLTVL.

This clone has just one count. This chain links TRBV3-1 (or the pseudogene TRBV3-2) with TRBJ2-7, with a possible D match to TRBD1 (6 bases). Between the trimmed V and J ends, which lost 3 bases and 6 bases, there was a span of 12 bases. CDR3 size: 13 residues. From germline, CDR1 is LGHDT and CDR2 YNNKEL (reference sequence). CDR3 coding DNA: TGTGCCAGCAGCCATAACAGGGTGGTCGAGCAGTACTTC. It yields the protein CASSHNRVVEQYF.

CDR3 region: CASSSRSGRGYTDTQYF. In DNA form, the CDR3 reads TGTGCCAGCAGCTCCCGGTCCGGGCGGGGCTACACAGATACGCAGTATTTT. The chain has TRBV7-3 and TRBJ2-3; maybe TRBD2 (6 bases). With 4 bases removed from V and 2 bases from J, the gap between germline ends came to 19 bases. Looked up from germline, CDR1 is SGHTA and CDR2 is FQGTGA. This CDR3 spans 17 amino acids.

The chain couples TRBV15 to TRBJ1-4; no clear D. The CDR3 sequence is 15 residues long. CDR1 and CDR2 from the germline V gene are LNHNV and YYDKDF (reference sequence). V shed 0 bases and J shed 3 bases, with 8 bases lying between them. The CDR3 here is CATSRDVQSNEKLFF. The CDR3 bases are TGTGCCACCAGCAGAGATGTACAGTCTAATGAAAAACTGTTTTTT.

The chain combines TRBV3-1 (or the pseudogene TRBV3-2) with TRBJ2-7, with TRBD1 as a possible D gene (6 bases). Trimming took 4 bases from V and 6 from J, leaving 19 bases between them. The germline gives CDR1 LGHDT, CDR2 YNNKEL (reference sequence). The CDR3 length is 15 residues. The CDR3 loop is CASSRPPGVGSEQYF. CDR3 nucleotides: TGTGCCAGCAGCCGCCCCCCAGGGGTAGGAAGCGAGCAGTACTTC.